This passage covers 17 T cell receptor beta chains from one sample sequenced in a study of T cell repertoires in cytomegalovirus infection. No antigen has been assigned to these receptors. TCRdb analysed the reads with MiXCR anew, one entry per CDR3 protein. This sample has roughly 920,000 distinct CDR3 sequences, with about 33% found just once. Sample: cultured CD8+ T cells from PBMCs, taken from culture after CMV antigen stimulation. The receptors stem from a human donor in good health (CMV status not recorded). Some clones in this sample may be carry-over from other donors' samples.

The chain is built from TRBV6-2 or TRBV6-3 and TRBJ1-2, with a weak D call TRBD1 (5 bases). CDR1 is MNHEY, CDR2 SVGEGT, per germline. V dropped 7 bases and J dropped 4 bases, with 19 bases sitting between them. The CDR3 extends over 15 amino acids. The CDR3 DNA reads as TGTGCCAGCAACCCGGGCCTCAGGGAAATCTATGGCTACACCTTC. Amino acids: CASNPGLREIYGYTF.

The chain joins TRBV6-2 or TRBV6-3 to TRBJ2-7, with TRBD2 as a possible D gene (6 bases). The CDR3 is 16 residues long. CDR1 and CDR2 from the germline V gene are MNHEY and SVGEGT. V dropped 5 bases and J dropped 4 bases, with 21 bases sitting between them. For the CDR3, the DNA is TGTGCCAGCAGTCTCGAAACCGGGACTCCGGATTACGAGCAGTACGTC. Translating gives CASSLETGTPDYEQYV.

This clonotype was picked up a small number of times. The genes are TRBV10-3 and TRBJ1-1; D possibly corresponds to TRBD1 (6 bases). Germline V gene data show CDR1 as ENHRY and CDR2 as SYGVKD. V was clipped by 6 bases and J by 4 bases, with 12 bases between them. This CDR3 contains 13 residues. CDR3 sequence (DNA): TGTGCCATCAGGGAGACAGGAGCCACTGAAGCTTTCTTT. It codes for CAIRETGATEAFF.

V is TRBV9 and J is TRBJ2-3; 8 nucleotides align to TRBD2. CDR1 is SGDLS and CDR2 is YYNGEE in the germline V gene. The CDR3 spans 13 residues. V lost 0 bases to trimming and J lost 12 bases; unmatched junction nucleotides: 6. The DNA of the CDR3 is TGTGCCAGCAGCGTAGGAATACTAGCGGAACAGTATTTT. It encodes CASSVGILAEQYF.

The V call is TRBV14, the J call TRBJ1-1; D might be TRBD1 (6 bases). The CDR3 contains 16 residues. In germline, CDR1 is SGHDN, CDR2 FVKESK. The V end lost 1 base, the J end lost 5 bases, and 17 bases lay between the germline ends. The CDR3 loop reads CASSQVGPGALTEAFF. The CDR3 DNA reads as TGTGCCAGCAGCCAAGTTGGACCGGGGGCCCTTACTGAAGCTTTCTTT.

The V call is TRBV19, the J call TRBJ1-1; D is unresolved. Germline CDR1 LNHDA, CDR2 SQIVND (reference sequence). Trimming left V 5 bases short and J 11 bases short, with 6 bases between. CDR3 length: 9 residues. CDR3 region: CASSPPAFF. The CDR3 DNA is TGTGCCAGTAGTCCCCCGGCTTTCTTT. Drawing the rest from reference TRBV19 and TRBJ1-1, the complete variable domain is DGGITQSPKYLFRKEGQNVTLSCEQNLNHDAMYWYRQDPGQGLRLIYYSQIVNDFQKGDIAEGYSVSREKKESFPLTVTSAQKNPTAFYLCASSPPAFFGQGTRLTVV.

The chain recombines TRBV11-2 with TRBJ1-3, with no clear D. CDR3 size: 14 residues. V lost 3 bases, J lost 7 bases, and 13 bases lay in between. Germline lookup yields CDR1 SGHAT and CDR2 FQNNGV. Here the CDR3 DNA reads TGTGCCAGCAGCTTTATCGGGAGAGGTAACACCATATATTTT. It encodes CASSFIGRGNTIYF. The variable domain in full, with the rest retrieved from reference TRBV11-2 and TRBJ1-3, is EAGVAQSPRYKIIEKRQSVAFWCNPISGHATLYWYQQILGQGPKLLIQFQNNGVVDDSQLPKDRFSAERLKGVDSTLKIQPAKLEDSAVYLCASSFIGRGNTIYFGEGSWLTVV.

Only a few counts were recorded for this clonotype. The CDR3: CASSLADRAYEQYF. The CDR3 nucleotides are TGTGCCAGCAGCTTAGCGGACAGGGCCTACGAGCAGTACTTC. The genes are TRBV7-9 and TRBJ2-7; 8 bases agree with TRBD1. V gave up 0 bases and J gave up 2 bases; unmatched junction bases: 0. The germline gives CDR1 SEHNR, CDR2 FQNEAQ (reference sequence). The CDR3 is made up of 14 amino acids. Using reference TRBV7-9 and TRBJ2-7 for the parts outside the CDR3, the full variable domain is DTGVSQNPRHKITKRGQNVTFRCDPISEHNRLYWYRQTLGQGPEFLTYFQNEAQLEKSRLLSDRFSAERPKGSFSTLEIQRTEQGDSAMYLCASSLADRAYEQYFGPGTRLTVT.

The CDR3 DNA follows: TGTGCCAGCAGTTTATTGACGGGGGGGGAAGAAGATACGCAGTATTTT. Encoded protein: CASSLLTGGEEDTQYF. The J gene is TRBJ2-3, the V gene TRBV12-3 or TRBV12-4, with 8 bases fitting TRBD2. The ends lost 2 bases at V and 5 bases at J; junction bases unmatched: 9. The CDR3 is 16 residues long.

Here the CDR3 reads CSGTREQFF. The CDR3 coding sequence is TGCAGTGGCACTAGGGAGCAGTTCTTC. The chain is built from TRBV20-1 and TRBJ2-1; a weak D match, TRBD2 (5 bases). The germline gives CDR1 DFQATT, CDR2 SNEGSKA (reference sequence). The CDR3 sequence is 9 residues long. V gave up 7 bases and J gave up 10 bases, with 8 bases separating them.

This clonotype showed up just a few times. This chain connects TRBV6-6 to TRBJ2-7, with 9 bases lining up with TRBD1. Trimming took 6 bases from V and 5 from J; bases not matched to a gene: 5. This CDR3 spans 13 amino acids. Per germline, CDR1 MNHNY and CDR2 SVGAGI (reference sequence). The CDR3: CASRAGTGNEQYF. CDR3 DNA sequence: TGTGCCAGCAGGGCCGGGACAGGGAACGAGCAGTACTTC.

The chain is built from TRBV20-1 and TRBJ2-1; 7 nucleotides align to TRBD2. The CDR3 loop spans 13 amino acids. V lost 6 bases to trimming and J lost 12 bases; unmatched junction nucleotides: 14. Germline CDR1 is DFQATT and CDR2 is SNEGSKA (reference sequence). The CDR3 protein is CSALGNSGSRQFF. The CDR3 bases are TGCAGTGCCTTAGGTAATAGCGGGTCGCGGCAGTTCTTC.

This clonotype was seen only a few times. The chain has TRBV2 and TRBJ2-1, with D possibly being TRBD1 or TRBD2 (5 bases each). This CDR3 is 13 amino acids long. Germline V gene lookup returns CDR1 SNHLY and CDR2 FYNNEI. V dropped 7 bases and J dropped 4 bases, with 11 bases sitting between them. In DNA, the CDR3 is TGTGCCAGCAAGAGGGGTCGGTACAATGAGCAGTTCTTC. Encoded protein: CASKRGRYNEQFF.

This chain's CDR3 is CATSDYRASTDTQYF. The CDR3 region has the DNA TGTGCCACCAGTGATTACAGGGCCTCCACAGATACGCAGTATTTT. This chain joins TRBV24-1 and TRBJ2-3, with D possibly matching TRBD1 (6 bases). The CDR3 spans 15 residues. Germline assignment: CDR1 KGHDR and CDR2 SFDVKD. Trimming cost V 2 bases and J 2 bases, with 10 bases left between them.

This clonotype has ten or more counts. V gene TRBV6-2 or TRBV6-3 combines with J gene TRBJ1-1, with D possibly TRBD1 on 5 matching bases. The CDR3 totals 14 residues. V was clipped by 6 bases and J by 4 bases, with 15 bases between them. Germline V gene sequence: CDR1 MNHEY, CDR2 SVGEGT. The CDR3 region is CASRRTWGFTEAFF. The CDR3 nucleotides are TGTGCCAGCAGGCGAACGTGGGGGTTCACTGAAGCTTTCTTT.

The chain carries TRBV6-4 and TRBJ2-2; no firm D call. Trimming stripped 0 bases from V and 3 bases from J, with 14 bases between. The length of the CDR3 is 17 residues. In germline, CDR1 is MRHNA, CDR2 SNTAGT. Written as DNA, the CDR3 is TGTGCCAGCAGTGACTCGATAAGCTTAGTTGACACCGGGGAGCTGTTTTTT. Amino acid sequence: CASSDSISLVDTGELFF.

In this sample, this clonotype turned up many times. The rearrangement links TRBV4-1 to TRBJ2-7; TRBD2 matches 7 bases. Germline values: CDR1 MGHRA, CDR2 YSYEKL. V lost 8 bases to trimming and J lost 4 bases; unmatched junction nucleotides: 8. The CDR3 contains 13 residues. The CDR3 nucleotides read TGCGCCAGCTCGGGGAGCGGGGCATACGAGCAGTACTTC. Translated, it gives CASSGSGAYEQYF.